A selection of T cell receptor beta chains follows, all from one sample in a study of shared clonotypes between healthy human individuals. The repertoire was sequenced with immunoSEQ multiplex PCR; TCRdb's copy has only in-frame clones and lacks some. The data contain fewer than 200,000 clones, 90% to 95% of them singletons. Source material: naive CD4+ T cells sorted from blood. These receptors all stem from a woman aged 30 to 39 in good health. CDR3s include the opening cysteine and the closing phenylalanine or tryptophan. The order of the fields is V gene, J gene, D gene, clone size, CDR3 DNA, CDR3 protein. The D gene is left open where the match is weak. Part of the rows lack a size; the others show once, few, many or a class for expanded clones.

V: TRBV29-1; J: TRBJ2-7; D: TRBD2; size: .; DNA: TGCAGCGTCGGACTAGCGGGAAACGAGCAGTACTTC; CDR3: CSVGLAGNEQYF
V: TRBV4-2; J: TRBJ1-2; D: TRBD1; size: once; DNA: TGTGCCAGCAGCCCACAGGGGGCTTCCCCCTATGGCTACACCTTC; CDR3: CASSPQGASPYGYTF
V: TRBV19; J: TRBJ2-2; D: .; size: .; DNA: TGTGCCAGTAGTACTCTGTTACCCGGGGAGCTGTTTTTT; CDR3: CASSTLLPGELFF
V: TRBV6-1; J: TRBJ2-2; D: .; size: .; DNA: TGTGCCAGCAGTGCTCTAGGGGCGGGCACCGGGGAGCTGTTTTTT; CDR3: CASSALGAGTGELFF
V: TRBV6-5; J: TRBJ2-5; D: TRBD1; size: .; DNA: TGTGCCAGCAACCTAGGGACAGCCAAAGAGACCCAGTACTTC; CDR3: CASNLGTAKETQYF
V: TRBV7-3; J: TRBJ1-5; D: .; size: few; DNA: TGTGCCAGCAGCCCCTCCAGCAATCAGCCCCAGCATTTT; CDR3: CASSPSSNQPQHF
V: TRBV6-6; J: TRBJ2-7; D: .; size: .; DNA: TGTGCCAGCAGTTCCTACCGGGTCTACGAGCAGTACTTC; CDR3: CASSSYRVYEQYF
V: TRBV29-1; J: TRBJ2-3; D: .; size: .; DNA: TGCAGCGTTGAATTGGCGGGACTTACAGATACGCAGTATTTT; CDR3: CSVELAGLTDTQYF
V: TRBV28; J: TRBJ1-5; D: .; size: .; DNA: TGTGCCAGCAGACCCGGGGCAGTTAATCAGCCCCAGCATTTT; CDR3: CASRPGAVNQPQHF
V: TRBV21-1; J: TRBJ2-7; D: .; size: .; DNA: TGTGCCAGCAGTAGCAAGGGACAGACGTACGAGCAGTACTTC; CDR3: CASSSKGQTYEQYF
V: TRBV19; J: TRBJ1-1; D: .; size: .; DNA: TGTGCCAGTAGTATAGATCCGGCTCCCCGGGCTGAAGCTTTCTTT; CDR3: CASSIDPAPRAEAFF
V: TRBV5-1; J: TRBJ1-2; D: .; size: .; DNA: TGCGCCAGCAGCCCCAGGGGAGTGAACTATGGCTACACCTTC; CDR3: CASSPRGVNYGYTF
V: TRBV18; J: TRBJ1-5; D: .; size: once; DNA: TGTGCCAGCTCAGCCGGGACGGATCAGCCCCAGCATTTT; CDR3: CASSAGTDQPQHF
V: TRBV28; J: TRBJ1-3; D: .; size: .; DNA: TGTGCCAGCAGTTTGTCCCAGGGACTAAACTCTGGAAACACCATATATTTT; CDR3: CASSLSQGLNSGNTIYF
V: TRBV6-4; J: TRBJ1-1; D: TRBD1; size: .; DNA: TGTGCCAGCAGTGTCGTCCCGACAGGGTACACTGAAGCTTTCTTT; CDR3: CASSVVPTGYTEAFF
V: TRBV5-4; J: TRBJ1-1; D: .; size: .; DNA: TGTGCCAGCAGCTTGGCCGGGCACGCTCTCATGAACACTGAAGCTTTCTTT; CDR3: CASSLAGHALMNTEAFF
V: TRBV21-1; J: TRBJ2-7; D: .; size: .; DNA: TGTGCCAGCAGTAGGGGGGTGTGGGACACCTCCTACGAGCAGTACTTC; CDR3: CASSRGVWDTSYEQYF
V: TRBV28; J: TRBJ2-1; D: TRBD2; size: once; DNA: TGTGCCAGCAGACCTAGCGGGAGGGCCGGTGAGCAGTTCTTC; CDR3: CASRPSGRAGEQFF
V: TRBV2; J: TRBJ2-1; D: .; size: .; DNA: TGTGCCAGCAGGCCCGGGCAAATGGGTCGAAATGAGCAGTTCTTC; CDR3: CASRPGQMGRNEQFF